Listed here is a single T cell receptor (beta chain). The data stem from a study of blood T cell repertoires in COVID-19. Authors' methods: How many nucleated cells were present was estimated from reference gene primer amplification. Generated by immunoSEQ multiplex PCR, the TCRdb table keeps only in-frame clones and is missing some. V and J calls and clone size follow that table, whereas D and trimming were derived from the DNA. The sample has 75,000 to 80,000 clones, 80% to 90% seen once. This CDR3 is built from 13 residues. The V end was cut by 0 bases, the J end by 4 bases, with 7 bases between. Germline loops: CDR1 MNHEY, CDR2 SVGAGI.

The chain employs TRBV6-5 and TRBJ2-7; D unresolved. This TCR was recovered from a human donor in a cohort sampled during active COVID-19. The specimen sequenced was peripheral blood. This CDR3 is CASSYSRSYEQYF. In DNA, the CDR3 is TGTGCCAGCAGTTACTCACGGAGTTACGAGCAGTACTTC.